Listed here is a single TCR beta chain. The germline gives CDR1 SNHLY, CDR2 FYNNEI. V lost 3 bases and J 11 bases, leaving 11 bases between the germline ends. There are 12 residues in the CDR3. TCRdb's table, derived via immunoSEQ multiplex PCR, lists solely in-frame clones and lacks some. The sample includes around 260,000 clones, around nine tenths of them seen just once. The entry originates in a study of blood T cell repertoires in COVID-19. The chain combines TRBV2 with TRBJ1-3; no reliable D call. This sequence originates from a young man with acute or convalescent COVID-19. The sequencing input was peripheral blood. The CDR3 nucleotides are TGTGCCAGCAGTGACCAGCGAAATTCCATATATTTT. As protein: CASSDQRNSIYF. Variable domain in full (rest from reference TRBV2 and TRBJ1-3): EPEVTQTPSHQVTQMGQEVILRCVPISNHLYFYWYRQILGQKVEFLVSFYNNEISEKSEIFDDQFSVERPDGSNFTLKIRSTKLEDSAMYFCASSDQRNSIYFGEGSWLTVV.